The entry below describes one T cell receptor beta chain. This sample was included in a study of shared clonotypes between healthy human individuals. CDR1 is SNHLY, CDR2 FYNNEI, per germline. The CDR3 is 15 residues long. V dropped 6 bases and J dropped 4 bases, with 16 bases sitting between them. Some clones are missing from TCRdb's copy, which holds only in-frame ones; the method was immunoSEQ multiplex PCR. Among around 2.5 million clones listed, over 85% were seen once. The source material was naive CD4+ T cells from PBMCs. Subset meaning: CD45RA+ positively selected. The clonotype originates from a man between 18 and 35 years old in good health. Some clones in this sample may be carry-over from other donors' samples. This chain links TRBV2 with TRBJ1-3; tentatively, D is TRBD1 (6 bases). CDR3 nucleotide sequence: TGTGCCAGCAGGCGACTCAGGGGATCCGGAAACACCATATATTTT. Translating gives CASRRLRGSGNTIYF.